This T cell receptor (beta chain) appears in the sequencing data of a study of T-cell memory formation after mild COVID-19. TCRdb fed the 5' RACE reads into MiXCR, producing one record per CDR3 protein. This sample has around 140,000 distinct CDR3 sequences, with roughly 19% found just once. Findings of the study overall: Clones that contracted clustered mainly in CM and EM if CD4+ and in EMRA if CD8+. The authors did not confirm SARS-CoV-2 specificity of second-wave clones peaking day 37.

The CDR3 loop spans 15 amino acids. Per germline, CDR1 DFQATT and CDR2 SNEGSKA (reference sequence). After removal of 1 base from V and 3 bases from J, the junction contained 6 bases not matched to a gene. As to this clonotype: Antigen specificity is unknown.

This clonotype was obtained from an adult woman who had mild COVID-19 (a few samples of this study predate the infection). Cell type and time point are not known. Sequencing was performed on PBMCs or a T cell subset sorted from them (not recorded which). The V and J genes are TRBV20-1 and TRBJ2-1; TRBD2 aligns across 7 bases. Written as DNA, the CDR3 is TGCAGTGCTAGAGCTAGACTAGCTGGCTACAATGAGCAGTTCTTC. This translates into CSARARLAGYNEQFF.